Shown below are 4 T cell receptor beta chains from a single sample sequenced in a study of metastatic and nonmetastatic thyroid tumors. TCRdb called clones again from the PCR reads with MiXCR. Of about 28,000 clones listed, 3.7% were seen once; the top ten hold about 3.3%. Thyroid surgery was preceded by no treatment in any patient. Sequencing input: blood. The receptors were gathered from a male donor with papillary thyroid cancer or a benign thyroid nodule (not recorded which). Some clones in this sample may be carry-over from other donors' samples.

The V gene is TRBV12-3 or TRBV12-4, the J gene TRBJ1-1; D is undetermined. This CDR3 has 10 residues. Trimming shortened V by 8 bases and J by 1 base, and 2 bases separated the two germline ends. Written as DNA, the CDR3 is TGTGCCAGCGGGAACACTGAAGCTTTCTTT. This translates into CASGNTEAFF.

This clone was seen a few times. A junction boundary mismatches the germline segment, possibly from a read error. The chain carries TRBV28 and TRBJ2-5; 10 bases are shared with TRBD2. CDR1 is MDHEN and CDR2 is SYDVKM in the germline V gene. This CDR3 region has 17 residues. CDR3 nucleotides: TGTGCCAGCAGAGCCACTAGCGGGGCCTGGAAGTGGGAGACCCATTACTTC. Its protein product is CASRATSGAWKWETHYF.

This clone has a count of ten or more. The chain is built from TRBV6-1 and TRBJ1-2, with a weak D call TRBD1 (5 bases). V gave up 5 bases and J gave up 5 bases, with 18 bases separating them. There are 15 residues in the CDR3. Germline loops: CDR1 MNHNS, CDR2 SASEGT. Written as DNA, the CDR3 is TGTGCCAGCAGTTATTTAAGGGGTAACATATATGGCTACACCTTC. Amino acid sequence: CASSYLRGNIYGYTF.

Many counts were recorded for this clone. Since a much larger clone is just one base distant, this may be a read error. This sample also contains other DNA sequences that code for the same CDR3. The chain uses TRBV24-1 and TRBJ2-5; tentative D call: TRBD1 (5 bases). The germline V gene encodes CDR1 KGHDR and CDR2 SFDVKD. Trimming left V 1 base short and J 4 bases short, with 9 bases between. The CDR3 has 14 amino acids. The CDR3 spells CATSDFNRPETQYF. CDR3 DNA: TGTGCCACCAGTGATTTTAACAGGCCAGAGACCCAGTACTTC.